This T cell receptor beta chain appears in the sequencing data of a study of CD8+CD57+ T cells in acquired aplastic anemia. For the study at large: DNA recovered from sorted CD4+ and CD8+ cells had a mean of around 3.3 ug. For CD4+ cells, healthy donors had an average of approximately 9.8 million reads.

Study-level points and caveats: Patients and controls were found to share more than 25 CD8+ CDR3 sequences.

This clonotype is deemed medium-sized. Its antigen remains unknown. Researchers used genomic DNA as the template to profile TCR beta VDJ and CDR3. TCRdb reprocessed the reads with MiXCR, giving one entry per CDR3 protein. The repertoire holds 100,000 to 130,000 distinct CDR3 sequences, with roughly 51% as singletons. Trimming at V came to 3 bases and at J to 3 bases, leaving 2 bases not matched to a gene. The CDR3 loop spans 13 amino acids. Per the germline V gene, CDR1 is SQVTM and CDR2 is ANQGSEA. Sequencing was done on a sample of sorted CD4+, CD8+, or CD8+CD57+ T cells (not recorded which) from PBMCs. This chain links TRBV29-1 with TRBJ2-1; 7 bases map to TRBD1. The sequence was obtained from a human donor in good health, serving as a control. This chain's CDR3 is CSVDGQVYNEQFF. Written as DNA, the CDR3 is TGCAGCGTTGACGGACAGGTCTACAATGAGCAGTTCTTC.